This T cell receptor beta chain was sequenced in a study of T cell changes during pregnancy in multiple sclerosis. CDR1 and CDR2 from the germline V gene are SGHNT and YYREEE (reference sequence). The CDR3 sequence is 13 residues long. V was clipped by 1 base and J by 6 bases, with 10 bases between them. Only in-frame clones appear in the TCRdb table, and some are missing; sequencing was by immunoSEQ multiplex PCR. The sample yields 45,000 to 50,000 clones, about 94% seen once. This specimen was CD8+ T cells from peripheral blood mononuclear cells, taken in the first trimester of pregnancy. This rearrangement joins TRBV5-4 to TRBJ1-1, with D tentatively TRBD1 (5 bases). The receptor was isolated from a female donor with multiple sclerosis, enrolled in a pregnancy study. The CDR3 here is CASSLSPGAEAFF. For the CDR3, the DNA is TGTGCCAGCAGCTTGAGTCCGGGGGCTGAAGCTTTCTTT. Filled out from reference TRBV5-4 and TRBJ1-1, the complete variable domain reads ETGVTQSPTHLIKTRGQQVTLRCSSQSGHNTVSWYQQALGQGPQFIFQYYREEENGRGNFPPRFSGLQFPNYSSELNVNALELDDSALYLCASSLSPGAEAFFGQGTRLTVV.